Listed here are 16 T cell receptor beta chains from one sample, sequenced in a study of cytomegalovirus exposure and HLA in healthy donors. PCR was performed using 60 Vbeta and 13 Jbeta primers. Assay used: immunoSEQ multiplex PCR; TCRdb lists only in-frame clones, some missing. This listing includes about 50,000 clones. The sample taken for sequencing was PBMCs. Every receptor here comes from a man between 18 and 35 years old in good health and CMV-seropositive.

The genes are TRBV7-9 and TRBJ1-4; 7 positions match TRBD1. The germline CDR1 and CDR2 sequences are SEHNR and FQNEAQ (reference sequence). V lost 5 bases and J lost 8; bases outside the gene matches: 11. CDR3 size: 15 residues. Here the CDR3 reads CASSPGRQGEEKLFF. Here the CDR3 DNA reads TGTGCCAGCAGCCCAGGGAGACAGGGTGAGGAAAAACTGTTTTTT.

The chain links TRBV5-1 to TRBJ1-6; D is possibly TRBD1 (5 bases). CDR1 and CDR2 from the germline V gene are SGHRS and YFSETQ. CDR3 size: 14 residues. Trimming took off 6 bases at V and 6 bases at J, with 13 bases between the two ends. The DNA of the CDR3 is TGCGCCAGCAAACAGGAAAGAAGTAATTCACCCCTCCACTTT. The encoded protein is CASKQERSNSPLHF.

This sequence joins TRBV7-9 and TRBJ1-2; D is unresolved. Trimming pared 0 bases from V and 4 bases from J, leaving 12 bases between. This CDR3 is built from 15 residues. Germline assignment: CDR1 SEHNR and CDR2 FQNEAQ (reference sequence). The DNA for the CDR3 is TGTGCCAGCAGCTTAGCGCGGGTCTCCCCCTATGGCTACACCTTC. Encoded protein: CASSLARVSPYGYTF.

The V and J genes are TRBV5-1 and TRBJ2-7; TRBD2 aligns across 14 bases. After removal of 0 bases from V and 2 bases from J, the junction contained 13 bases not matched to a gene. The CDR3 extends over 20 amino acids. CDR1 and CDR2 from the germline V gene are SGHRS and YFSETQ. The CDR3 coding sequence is TGCGCCAGCAGCTTGGCCGGGGGACTAGCGGGAGTCCAGTCCACCTACGAGCAGTACTTC. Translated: CASSLAGGLAGVQSTYEQYF.

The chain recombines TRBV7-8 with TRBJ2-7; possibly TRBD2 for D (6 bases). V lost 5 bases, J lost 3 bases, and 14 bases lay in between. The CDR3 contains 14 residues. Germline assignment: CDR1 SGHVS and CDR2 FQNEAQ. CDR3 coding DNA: TGTGCCAGCAGCCTAGACTGGAGGGGCTACGAGCAGTACTTC. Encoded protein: CASSLDWRGYEQYF.

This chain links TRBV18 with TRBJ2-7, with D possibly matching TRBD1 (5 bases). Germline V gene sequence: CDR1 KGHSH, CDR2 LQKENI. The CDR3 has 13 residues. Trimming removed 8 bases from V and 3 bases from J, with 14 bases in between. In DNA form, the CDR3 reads TGTGCCAGCCAAATCGACAGCCACTACGAGCAGTACTTC. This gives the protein CASQIDSHYEQYF.

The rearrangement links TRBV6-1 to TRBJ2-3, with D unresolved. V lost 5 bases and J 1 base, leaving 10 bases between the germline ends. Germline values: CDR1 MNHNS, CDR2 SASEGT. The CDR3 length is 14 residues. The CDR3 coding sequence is TGTGCCAGCAGTTTACTGTCTGGCACAGATACGCAGTATTTT. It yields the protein CASSLLSGTDTQYF.

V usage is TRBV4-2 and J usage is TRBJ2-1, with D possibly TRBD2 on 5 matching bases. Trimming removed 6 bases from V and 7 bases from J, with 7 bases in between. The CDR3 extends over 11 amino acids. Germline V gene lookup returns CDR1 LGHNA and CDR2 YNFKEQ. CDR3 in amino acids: CASRGGNEQFF. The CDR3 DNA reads TGTGCCAGCAGAGGAGGTAATGAGCAGTTCTTC.

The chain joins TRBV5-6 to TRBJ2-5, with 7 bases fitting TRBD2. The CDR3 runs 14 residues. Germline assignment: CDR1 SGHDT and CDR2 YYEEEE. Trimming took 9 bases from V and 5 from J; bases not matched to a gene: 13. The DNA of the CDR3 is TGTGCCACCAAACCCCATGGGGGGGTCGAGACCCAGTACTTC. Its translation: CATKPHGGVETQYF.

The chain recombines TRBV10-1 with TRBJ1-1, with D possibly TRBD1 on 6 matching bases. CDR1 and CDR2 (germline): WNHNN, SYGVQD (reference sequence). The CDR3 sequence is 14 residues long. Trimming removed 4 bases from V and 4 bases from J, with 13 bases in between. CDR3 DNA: TGCGCCAGCAGTGCCTCGGGACAACCCACTGAAGCTTTCTTT. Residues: CASSASGQPTEAFF.

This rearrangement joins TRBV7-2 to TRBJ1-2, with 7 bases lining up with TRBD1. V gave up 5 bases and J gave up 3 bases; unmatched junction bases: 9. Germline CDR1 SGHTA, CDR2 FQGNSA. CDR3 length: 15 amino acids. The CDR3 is CASSPYLTGDYGYTF. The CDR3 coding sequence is TGTGCCAGCAGCCCCTACCTCACAGGGGACTATGGCTACACCTTC.

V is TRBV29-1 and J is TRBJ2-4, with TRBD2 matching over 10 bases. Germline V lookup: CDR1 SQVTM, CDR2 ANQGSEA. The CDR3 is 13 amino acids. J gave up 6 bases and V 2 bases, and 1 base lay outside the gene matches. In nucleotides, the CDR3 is TGCAGCGTTGAAAGGACTAGCGGAAACATTCAGTACTTC. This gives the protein CSVERTSGNIQYF.

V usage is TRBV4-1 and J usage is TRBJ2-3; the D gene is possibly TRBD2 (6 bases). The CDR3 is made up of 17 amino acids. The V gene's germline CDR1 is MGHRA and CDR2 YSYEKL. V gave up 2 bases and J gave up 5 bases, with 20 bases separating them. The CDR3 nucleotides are TGCGCCAGCAGCCAATCGTTGTACGGGAGTCTCGAAGATACGCAGTATTTT. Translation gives CASSQSLYGSLEDTQYF.

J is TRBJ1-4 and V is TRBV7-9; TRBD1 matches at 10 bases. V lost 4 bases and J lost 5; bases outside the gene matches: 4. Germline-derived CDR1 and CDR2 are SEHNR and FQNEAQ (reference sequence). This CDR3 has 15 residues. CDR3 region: CASSSVDRGNEKLFF. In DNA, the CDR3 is TGTGCCAGCAGCTCCGTGGACAGGGGGAATGAAAAACTGTTTTTT.

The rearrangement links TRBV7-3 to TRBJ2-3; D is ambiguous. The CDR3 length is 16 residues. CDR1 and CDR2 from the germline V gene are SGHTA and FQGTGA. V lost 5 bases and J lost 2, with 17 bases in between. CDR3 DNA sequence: TGTGCCAGCAGCGCAACCTATAACAGAGCCACAGATACGCAGTATTTT. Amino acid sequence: CASSATYNRATDTQYF.

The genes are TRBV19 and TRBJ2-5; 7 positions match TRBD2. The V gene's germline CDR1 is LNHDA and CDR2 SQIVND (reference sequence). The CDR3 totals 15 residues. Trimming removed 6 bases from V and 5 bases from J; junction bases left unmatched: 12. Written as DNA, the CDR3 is TGTGCCAGTAGGATGGCTAGCGGAGGGGTGGAGACCCAGTACTTC. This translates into CASRMASGGVETQYF. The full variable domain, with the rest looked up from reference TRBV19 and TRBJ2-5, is DGGITQSPKYLFRKEGQNVTLSCEQNLNHDAMYWYRQDPGQGLRLIYYSQIVNDFQKGDIAEGYSVSREKKESFPLTVTSAQKNPTAFYLCASRMASGGVETQYFGPGTRLLVL.